These 15 T cell receptor beta chains were all obtained from the same sample, sequenced in a study of T cells in Graves' hyperthyroidism and ophthalmopathy. It was RNA transcripts that yielded the amplified TCR beta CDR3 regions. Carried out on the TCR CDR3, a first-round RT-PCR used the HTBI primer set. TCRdb used MiXCR to reprocess the multiplex PCR reads, holding one entry per CDR3 protein. Seen here are roughly 290,000 distinct CDR3 sequences, roughly 13% observed once, and the top ten hold approximately 7.9%. Sequenced input: blood. The receptors stem from a woman in her thirties or forties with Graves' hyperthyroidism.

Many counts were recorded for this clonotype. The chain joins TRBV7-2 to TRBJ2-1, with D possibly TRBD2 on 7 matching bases. Germline V lookup: CDR1 SGHTA, CDR2 FQGNSA. With 3 bases removed from V and 9 bases from J, the gap between germline ends came to 12 bases. The CDR3 spans 13 residues. The CDR3 DNA reads as TGTGCCAGCAGCTTTGGGGGGGGCCGTGAGCAGTTCTTC. Its protein product is CASSFGGGREQFF.

This clonotype has just a few counts. The chain links TRBV5-4 to TRBJ2-5; TRBD2 matches at 10 bases. Trimming cost V 3 bases and J 0 bases; bases outside gene matches: 5. Germline CDR1 SGHNT, CDR2 YYREEE (reference sequence). The CDR3 has 16 amino acids. The CDR3 sequence is CASSWGAGGNQETQYF. The CDR3 region has the DNA TGTGCCAGCAGCTGGGGAGCGGGAGGGAACCAAGAGACCCAGTACTTC.

V and J are TRBV19 and TRBJ2-2; D remains ambiguous. The CDR3 runs to 12 residues. V was trimmed by 4 bases and J by 9 bases, leaving 9 bases between them. Germline V gives CDR1 LNHDA, CDR2 SQIVND (reference sequence). CDR3 DNA: TGTGCCAGTAGTACCCTGGATCGGGAGCTGTTTTTT. Amino acid sequence: CASSTLDRELFF.

This clonotype has a count of ten or more. The chain employs TRBV11-2 and TRBJ2-1, with TRBD1 identical over 8 bases. This CDR3 has 16 amino acids. With 2 bases clipped from V and 7 bases from J, the junction kept 10 bases outside the gene matches. CDR1 and CDR2 from the germline V gene are SGHAT and FQNNGV. CDR3 nucleotide sequence: TGTGCCAGCAGCTTAATGCAAGGGACAGGATCGAATGAGCAGTTCTTC. Protein sequence: CASSLMQGTGSNEQFF.

The gene calls are TRBV6-1 and TRBJ1-1, with a weak D call TRBD1 (5 bases). Deletions cut 7 bases from V and 13 bases from J, with 25 bases between. Germline-derived CDR1 and CDR2 are MNHNS and SASEGT. The CDR3 loop spans 14 amino acids. The CDR3 here is CASIPSGEVRVGFF. The CDR3 nucleotides are TGTGCCAGCATCCCATCCGGAGAGGTCAGGGTGGGTTTCTTT.

The chain has TRBV5-1 and TRBJ2-2; D remains ambiguous. V lost 6 bases and J lost 0, with 9 bases in between. The germline gives CDR1 SGHRS, CDR2 YFSETQ. There are 14 residues in the CDR3. This CDR3 reads CASTTLPNTGELFF. The CDR3 nucleotides read TGCGCCAGCACCACCTTGCCGAACACCGGGGAGCTGTTTTTT.

This clonotype was seen at least ten times. The gene calls are TRBV20-1 and TRBJ1-1, with a weak D call TRBD1 (6 bases). Trimming left V 2 bases short and J 0 bases short, with 10 bases between. The V gene's germline CDR1 is DFQATT and CDR2 SNEGSKA (reference sequence). This CDR3 is built from 14 residues. The CDR3 coding sequence is TGCAGTGCTAGAAGGGGGGGGATGAACACTGAAGCTTTCTTT. Translating it yields CSARRGGMNTEAFF.

This clonotype was detected ten times or more. The genes are TRBV19 and TRBJ2-1; tentatively, D is TRBD1 (5 bases). V dropped 2 bases and J dropped 1 base, with 18 bases sitting between them. CDR1 is LNHDA and CDR2 is SQIVND in the germline V gene (reference sequence). The CDR3 contains 18 residues. Here the CDR3 DNA reads TGTGCCAGTAGTATAACCTCAAACAGGCGGAGATCCTACAATGAGCAGTTCTTC. The encoded protein is CASSITSNRRRSYNEQFF.

There are many counts of this clonotype. The chain couples TRBV2 to TRBJ1-1; D remains ambiguous. V lost 3 bases and J 0 bases, leaving 8 bases between the germline ends. Germline CDR1 SNHLY, CDR2 FYNNEI. The CDR3 runs to 14 residues. CDR3 in amino acids: CASSERNVNTEAFF. CDR3 coding DNA: TGTGCCAGCAGTGAGAGGAACGTGAACACTGAAGCTTTCTTT.

The table lists this clonotype with many counts. V usage is TRBV12-3 or TRBV12-4 and J usage is TRBJ2-7; D gene ambiguous. This CDR3 has 17 residues. V was cut by 2 bases and J by 4 bases, with 21 bases left in between. CDR3 loop: CASSLSRRVRGPYEQYF. As DNA, the CDR3 is TGTGCCAGCAGTTTAAGTCGTAGGGTACGTGGGCCGTACGAGCAGTACTTC.

This clonotype was seen repeatedly, ten times or more. The chain has TRBV30 and TRBJ1-5; 9 bases agree with TRBD1. Germline lookup yields CDR1 GTSNPN and CDR2 SVGIG (reference sequence). CDR3 size: 14 residues. V shed 0 bases and J 7 bases; nucleotides not matched to a gene: 4. The CDR3 bases are TGTGCCTGGAGTGTAACAGGGGGCTGGCAGCCCCAGCATTTT. Encoded protein: CAWSVTGGWQPQHF.

This clonotype was counted only a few times. V gene TRBV7-9 combines with J gene TRBJ2-7; a possible D gene is TRBD2 (5 bases). Trimming cost V 5 bases and J 6 bases, with 17 bases left between them. The CDR3 spans 14 residues. Germline V CDR1 and CDR2: SEHNR, FQNEAQ (reference sequence). CDR3 protein: CASSLDGLTGEQYF. The CDR3 nucleotides read TGTGCCAGCAGCCTAGACGGACTCACGGGCGAGCAGTACTTC. Looking up the rest from reference TRBV7-9 and TRBJ2-7 gives the full variable domain: DTGVSQNPRHKITKRGQNVTFRCDPISEHNRLYWYRQTLGQGPEFLTYFQNEAQLEKSRLLSDRFSAERPKGSFSTLEIQRTEQGDSAMYLCASSLDGLTGEQYFGPGTRLTVT.

The CDR3 bases are TGTGCCAGCAGCCTACCCAGGGACAATGGAGAGACCCAGTACTTC. Its protein product is CASSLPRDNGETQYF. The chain joins TRBV5-6 to TRBJ2-5, with a tentative D call TRBD1 (6 bases). The CDR3 runs to 15 residues. Germline CDR1 is SGHDT and CDR2 is YYEEEE. Between the trimmed V and J ends, which lost 4 bases and 4 bases, there was a span of 17 bases.

In its sample, this clonotype was seen many times. The chain employs TRBV6-5 and TRBJ1-1, with D maybe TRBD1 (5 bases). The ends were cut back, 0 bases at V and 1 base at J, with 6 bases in the middle. From germline, CDR1 is MNHEY and CDR2 SVGAGI. The CDR3 has 14 amino acids. The CDR3 is CASSYSGTNTEAFF. CDR3 coding DNA: TGTGCCAGCAGTTACTCGGGGACGAACACTGAAGCTTTCTTT.

This clonotype was seen repeatedly, ten times or more. The chain combines TRBV7-9 with TRBJ2-1; no firm D call. CDR1 and CDR2 from the germline V gene are SEHNR and FQNEAQ (reference sequence). The CDR3 length is 14 residues. Trimming took off 1 base at V and 8 bases at J, with 12 bases between the two ends. In nucleotides, the CDR3 is TGTGCCAGCAGCTTAGAGGTTAGCTGGGATGAGCAGTTCTTC. It specifies CASSLEVSWDEQFF. Full variable domain (outside the CDR3, taken from reference TRBV7-9 and TRBJ2-1): DTGVSQNPRHKITKRGQNVTFRCDPISEHNRLYWYRQTLGQGPEFLTYFQNEAQLEKSRLLSDRFSAERPKGSFSTLEIQRTEQGDSAMYLCASSLEVSWDEQFFGPGTRLTVL.